This paragraph covers one TCR beta chain sequence. The data belong to a study of control samples from healthy donors and cancer patients. The germline gives CDR1 LNHDA, CDR2 SQIVND (reference sequence). Deletions cut 3 bases from V and 5 bases from J, with 10 bases between. The CDR3 extends over 13 amino acids. Measured with immunoSEQ multiplex PCR; TCRdb has only the in-frame clones, and not every one. Altogether 120,000 or so clones are present, 80% to 90% being singletons, with the ten largest covering roughly 3%. This TCR derives from a man in his 60s in good health. The chain links TRBV19 to TRBJ1-1; D perhaps matches TRBD1 (5 bases). Sample: blood. DNA for the CDR3: TGTGCCAGTAGTATGAGGGGTATAACTGAAGCTTTCTTT. This sequence encodes CASSMRGITEAFF.